The 8 T cell receptor beta chains below were found in one sample sequenced in a study of cytomegalovirus exposure and HLA in healthy donors (dated by TCRdb to the late 2010s). Receptors were amplified or captured by the immunoSEQ multiplex PCR assay. A mixture of 60 forward primers for TCR Vbeta segments and 13 reverse primers for TCR Jbeta segments was used in the multiplex PCR. In TCRdb, the immuneACCESS table is reduced to in-frame sequences with V and J assigned. These tables do not hold every clone; where another copy was compared, an unresolved V gene accounts for under half, and the others remain unexplained. Across this sample there are 200,000 to 250,000 clones, with about three quarters seen only once. The ten top clones hold around 2.8% of the sample. The sequencing sample was made of PBMCs. The source is a woman aged 55-70 years in good health and CMV-seropositive.

V usage is TRBV11-2 and J usage is TRBJ2-1, with D perhaps matching TRBD2 (5 bases). The V end lost 8 bases, the J end lost 1 base, and 18 bases lay between the germline ends. CDR1 is SGHAT, CDR2 FQNNGV, per germline. The CDR3 runs to 16 residues. CDR3 in amino acids: CASSTVAGSSYNEQFF. The CDR3 DNA reads as TGTGCCAGCTCGACGGTGGCGGGTTCTTCCTACAATGAGCAGTTCTTC.

The genes are TRBV7-9 and TRBJ1-2; no clear D. V dropped 0 bases and J dropped 3 bases, with 8 bases sitting between them. Germline lookup yields CDR1 SEHNR and CDR2 FQNEAQ (reference sequence). This CDR3 has 14 amino acids. The DNA for the CDR3 is TGTGCCAGCAGCTTAGCAACCCAGGACTATGGCTACACCTTC. Translation: CASSLATQDYGYTF.

The rearrangement uses TRBV30 and TRBJ2-7; tentatively, D is TRBD2 (6 bases). Per the germline V gene, CDR1 is GTSNPN and CDR2 is SVGIG (reference sequence). Trimming left V 4 bases short and J 4 bases short, with 14 bases between. The CDR3 is 13 amino acids. This CDR3 reads CAWKVLAGYEQYF. The DNA for the CDR3 is TGTGCCTGGAAGGTCCTCGCGGGGTACGAGCAGTACTTC.

V gene TRBV18 combines with J gene TRBJ2-2, with unresolved D. The CDR3 spans 15 residues. Germline CDR1 reads KGHSH; CDR2 reads LQKENI. V was trimmed by 2 bases and J by 5 bases, leaving 12 bases between them. CDR3 region: CASSPRRGETGELFF. In nucleotides, the CDR3 is TGTGCCAGCTCACCAAGGCGAGGTGAAACCGGGGAGCTGTTTTTT.

J is TRBJ2-3 and V is TRBV18, with D possibly matching TRBD2 (6 bases). Germline CDR1 reads KGHSH; CDR2 reads LQKENI. V was trimmed by 4 bases and J by 10 bases, leaving 21 bases between them. This CDR3 has 15 residues. This CDR3 is CASSQGGAYGWAQYF. CDR3 nucleotides: TGTGCCAGCTCACAAGGAGGGGCCTATGGTTGGGCGCAGTATTTT. Complete variable domain (other parts from reference TRBV18 and TRBJ2-3): NAGVMQNPRHLVRRRGQEARLRCSPMKGHSHVYWYRQLPEEGLKFMVYLQKENIIDESGMPKERFSAEFPKEGPSILRIQQVVRGDSAAYFCASSQGGAYGWAQYFGPGTRLTVL.

The genes are TRBV5-1 and TRBJ2-5; 8 bases match TRBD2. V shed 2 bases and J 3 bases; nucleotides not matched to a gene: 6. The CDR3 totals 15 residues. Germline CDR1 is SGHRS and CDR2 is YFSETQ. This chain's CDR3 is CASSFRGGIEETQYF. The CDR3 bases are TGCGCCAGCAGCTTTCGCGGGGGGATTGAAGAGACCCAGTACTTC.

V and J are TRBV5-5 and TRBJ2-7; TRBD1 aligns across 8 bases. This CDR3 is 18 amino acids long. J lost 2 bases, V lost 3 bases, and 16 bases had no gene match. Germline V lookup: CDR1 SGHKS, CDR2 YYEKEE (reference sequence). The CDR3: CASSSHLSGRGPTYEQYF. The CDR3 DNA follows: TGTGCCAGCAGCTCCCACCTGAGCGGCAGGGGGCCCACCTACGAGCAGTACTTC.

This clone showed up just a few times. This chain joins TRBV2 and TRBJ2-3, with D perhaps matching TRBD1 (6 bases). The germline V gene has CDR1 SNHLY and CDR2 FYNNEI. Between the trimmed V and J ends, which lost 5 bases and 5 bases, there was a span of 11 bases. The CDR3 is made up of 13 amino acids. CDR3 residues: CASSQGRGDTQYF. The CDR3 DNA follows: TGTGCCAGCAGTCAGGGGAGAGGAGATACGCAGTATTTT.